The present TCR beta chain was sequenced within a study of CD8 T cells in Susac syndrome. The authors carried out high-throughput sequencing of TCR beta. They applied it to CD8+ and CD4+ T cells obtained from blood. Negative isolation was used for CD8+ and CD4+ T cells, and FACS enrichment was applied to TEMRA cells. This CDR3 region has 16 residues. Trimming at V came to 3 bases and at J to 3 bases, leaving 11 bases not matched to a gene. The germline V gene has CDR1 SGHRS and CDR2 YFSETQ. Random hexamers were used to reverse transcribe the RNA input (roughly 0.5 to 1 ug). TCR beta CDR3 was amplified by immunoSEQ covering 54 Vbeta and 13 Jbeta. MiXCR, run by TCRdb on the immunoSEQ multiplex PCR reads, gives a single entry per CDR3 protein. The sample gives about 200,000 distinct CDR3 sequences, almost 96% of which show up once; 0.093% is in the top ten.

V is TRBV5-1 and J is TRBJ2-5, with 7 nucleotides matching TRBD2. Sequenced material: CD4+ T cells from PBMCs. This sequence was found in a human donor with multiple sclerosis. Here the CDR3 reads CASSYWGSGTKETQYF. CDR3 sequence (DNA): TGCGCCAGCAGCTATTGGGGGTCAGGGACTAAAGAGACCCAGTACTTC.